The 26 T cell receptor beta chains presented below share a single source sample, sequenced in a study of STAT3 mutations in large granular lymphocyte leukemia. Study-wide points: At least one immunodominant TCR beta clonotype appeared in every T-cell large granular lymphocyte leukemia patient.

Their antigens are not known. TCRdb's table, derived via immunoSEQ multiplex PCR, lists solely in-frame clones and lacks some. The data show 20,000 to 30,000 clones, around 93% seen once. Specimen: peripheral blood mononuclear cells. Receptors were obtained from a man in his forties or fifties with T-cell large granular lymphocyte leukemia. Some clones in this sample may be carry-over from other donors' samples.

V usage is TRBV7-9 and J usage is TRBJ2-5; either TRBD1 or TRBD2 may fit D (6 bases each). This CDR3 has 15 residues. The V gene's germline CDR1 is SEHNR and CDR2 FQNEAQ (reference sequence). Between the trimmed V and J ends, which lost 8 bases and 4 bases, there was a span of 20 bases. The chain's CDR3 is CASDSIGGPRETQYF. The CDR3 region has the DNA TGTGCCAGCGACTCTATAGGGGGGCCCCGAGAGACCCAGTACTTC.

V and J are TRBV18 and TRBJ1-1, with D perhaps TRBD1 (5 bases). This CDR3 region has 13 residues. Germline CDR1 is KGHSH and CDR2 is LQKENI. V was clipped by 6 bases and J by 0 bases, with 8 bases between them. The CDR3 DNA sequence: TGTGCCAGCTCGGGGGGTATGAACACTGAAGCTTTCTTT. It specifies CASSGGMNTEAFF.

The chain joins TRBV9 to TRBJ1-2; D gene unclear. This CDR3 has 14 amino acids. The V gene lost 0 bases and the J gene lost 3 bases, with 9 bases spanning the gap. Germline V gene lookup returns CDR1 SGDLS and CDR2 YYNGEE. CDR3 region: CASSVGSGHYGYTF. CDR3 DNA: TGTGCCAGCAGCGTAGGATCCGGGCACTATGGCTACACCTTC.

This chain connects TRBV19 to TRBJ1-2; TRBD1 aligns across 8 bases. Germline V lookup: CDR1 LNHDA, CDR2 SQIVND (reference sequence). The CDR3 covers 17 residues. The V segment lost 8 bases and the J segment 3 bases; nucleotides outside the gene matches: 17. CDR3 DNA sequence: TGTGCCAGTTCCCCGAGTAAAGACAGGGGAAAATACTATGGCTACACCTTC. This encodes CASSPSKDRGKYYGYTF.

This chain connects TRBV27 to TRBJ1-2; no definite D call. The CDR3 contains 15 residues. The V gene's germline CDR1 is MNHEY and CDR2 SMNVEV (reference sequence). With 6 bases removed from V and 0 bases from J, the gap between germline ends came to 14 bases. The CDR3 reads CASSSTGISNYGYTF. The CDR3 DNA reads TGTGCCAGCAGCTCCACCGGGATATCTAACTATGGCTACACCTTC.

The chain links TRBV5-1 to TRBJ2-3, with TRBD2 identical over 7 bases. V dropped 5 bases and J dropped 1; count of bases not matched to a gene: 4. This CDR3 spans 14 amino acids. CDR1 is SGHRS and CDR2 is YFSETQ in the germline V gene. The CDR3 sequence: CASRPGGGTDTQYF. DNA of the CDR3: TGCGCCAGCAGGCCTGGGGGGGGCACAGATACGCAGTATTTT.

This clone came up a few times. V gene TRBV5-1 combines with J gene TRBJ2-7; 7 bases align to TRBD1. J was trimmed by 2 bases and V by 0 bases; bases with no gene match: 2. Germline V lookup: CDR1 SGHRS, CDR2 YFSETQ. The CDR3 is 14 residues long. CDR3 amino acids: CASSLADRTYEQYF. The CDR3, as DNA: TGCGCCAGCAGCTTGGCGGACAGGACCTACGAGCAGTACTTC.

The V and J genes are TRBV25-1 and TRBJ2-7, with D maybe TRBD1 (5 bases). V lost 3 bases to trimming and J lost 2 bases, with 14 bases between them. CDR3 size: 15 residues. The V gene's germline CDR1 is MGHDK and CDR2 SYGVNS. This chain's CDR3 is CASSEESGPPYEQYF. CDR3 nucleotide sequence: TGTGCCAGCAGTGAGGAATCAGGGCCCCCCTACGAGCAGTACTTC.

This clone was recorded a few times. The CDR3 spells CATSRDRGGDTGELFF. In DNA form, the CDR3 reads TGTGCCACCAGCAGAGATCGCGGGGGTGACACCGGGGAGCTGTTTTTT. The rearrangement uses TRBV15 and TRBJ2-2, with TRBD2 matching 7 bases. This CDR3 comprises 16 residues. From germline, CDR1 is LNHNV and CDR2 YYDKDF (reference sequence). Trimming removed 0 bases from V and 3 bases from J; junction bases left unmatched: 4.

The chain joins TRBV18 to TRBJ2-5; D gene unclear. CDR3 length: 13 amino acids. Germline values: CDR1 KGHSH, CDR2 LQKENI. V shed 3 bases and J shed 5 bases, with 10 bases lying between them. This chain's CDR3 is CASSPYQGETQYF. In DNA form, the CDR3 reads TGTGCCAGCTCACCGTACCAAGGGGAGACCCAGTACTTC.

This chain uses TRBV7-9 with TRBJ2-3, with D perhaps matching TRBD2 (5 bases). The germline V and J ends were trimmed by 0 bases and 4 bases, with 11 bases remaining between them. The CDR3 runs 15 residues. The germline CDR1 and CDR2 sequences are SEHNR and FQNEAQ (reference sequence). This chain's CDR3 is CASSLARAHSDTQYF. CDR3 in DNA: TGTGCCAGCAGCTTAGCGAGGGCCCACTCAGATACGCAGTATTTT.

The V call is TRBV5-1, the J call TRBJ1-4, with a weak D call TRBD1 (6 bases). Germline assignment: CDR1 SGHRS and CDR2 YFSETQ. Trimming shortened V by 2 bases and J by 4 bases, and 18 bases separated the two germline ends. CDR3 length equals 17 residues. CDR3 residues: CASSFGQMGGRNEKLFF. CDR3 coding DNA: TGCGCCAGCAGCTTTGGGCAAATGGGGGGCCGTAATGAAAAACTGTTTTTT. Full variable domain (missing parts from reference TRBV5-1 and TRBJ1-4): KAGVTQTPRYLIKTRGQQVTLSCSPISGHRSVSWYQQTPGQGLQFLFEYFSETQRNKGNFPGRFSGRQFSNSRSEMNVSTLELGDSALYLCASSFGQMGGRNEKLFFGSGTQLSVL.

The chain uses TRBV13 and TRBJ2-7, with TRBD1 matching over 12 bases. With V trimmed by 5 bases and J by 2 bases, 4 bases remained unmatched. Per the germline V gene, CDR1 is PRHDT and CDR2 is FYEKMQ (reference sequence). The CDR3 spans 15 residues. The CDR3 sequence is CASSLGTGGTYEQYF. As DNA, the CDR3 is TGTGCCAGCAGCCTCGGGACAGGGGGCACCTACGAGCAGTACTTC. Based on the CDR3 plus reference TRBV13 and TRBJ2-7, the full variable domain is AAGVIQSPRHLIKEKRETATLKCYPIPRHDTVYWYQQGPGQDPQFLISFYEKMQSDKGSIPDRFSAQQFSDYHSELNMSSLELGDSALYFCASSLGTGGTYEQYFGPGTRLTVT.

This chain links TRBV18 with TRBJ1-5; D unresolved. V was pared by 0 bases and J by 0 bases, with 9 bases between. The CDR3 runs to 16 residues. Germline CDR1 reads KGHSH; CDR2 reads LQKENI. The CDR3 sequence: CASSPPVRDSNQPQHF. The CDR3 coding sequence is TGTGCCAGCTCACCACCGGTAAGGGATAGCAATCAGCCCCAGCATTTT.

The rearrangement uses TRBV9 and TRBJ2-2; D not certain. Looked up from germline, CDR1 is SGDLS and CDR2 is YYNGEE. This CDR3 has 13 amino acids. The V end was cut by 2 bases, the J end by 7 bases, with 9 bases between. The DNA of the CDR3 is TGTGCCAGCAGCGTTTATGGGCACGGGGAGCTGTTTTTT. Translated: CASSVYGHGELFF.

CDR3 loop: CASSLGDRRHGYTF. The CDR3 coding sequence is TGTGCCAGCAGCTTAGGGGACAGACGGCATGGCTACACCTTC. The rearrangement links TRBV7-9 to TRBJ1-2; TRBD1 aligns across 7 bases. This CDR3 region has 14 residues. V was pared by 1 base and J by 6 bases, with 5 bases of the junction left unmatched. Per germline, CDR1 SEHNR and CDR2 FQNEAQ (reference sequence). Variable domain in full (rest from reference TRBV7-9 and TRBJ1-2): DTGVSQNPRHKITKRGQNVTFRCDPISEHNRLYWYRQTLGQGPEFLTYFQNEAQLEKSRLLSDRFSAERPKGSFSTLEIQRTEQGDSAMYLCASSLGDRRHGYTFGSGTRLTVV.

V is TRBV11-2 and J is TRBJ2-1; TRBD1 matches at 8 bases. The germline CDR1 and CDR2 sequences are SGHAT and FQNNGV. CDR3 length: 16 amino acids. J lost 4 bases, V lost 5 bases, and 10 bases had no gene match. CDR3 amino acids: CASSARWGQEYNEQFF. The CDR3 coding sequence is TGTGCCAGCAGCGCTCGATGGGGACAGGAGTACAATGAGCAGTTCTTC.

The rearrangement uses TRBV7-2 and TRBJ2-3, with D possibly matching TRBD2 (7 bases). CDR3 size: 15 residues. CDR1 is SGHTA, CDR2 FQGNSA, per germline. With 2 bases removed from V and 2 bases from J, the gap between germline ends came to 11 bases. The CDR3: CASSLTGGTTDTQYF. For the CDR3, the DNA is TGTGCCAGCAGCTTAACGGGGGGCACCACAGATACGCAGTATTTT.

The V call is TRBV7-8, the J call TRBJ2-3, with a possible D match to TRBD2 (6 bases). Germline loops: CDR1 SGHVS, CDR2 FQNEAQ. The CDR3 extends over 12 amino acids. Trimming cost V 5 bases and J 5 bases, with 8 bases left between them. CDR3 DNA: TGTGCCAGCAGCCCCGGGGGAGATACGCAGTATTTT. Translated: CASSPGGDTQYF.

The chain is built from TRBV18 and TRBJ1-2; D is uncertain. Trimming stripped 2 bases from V and 4 bases from J, with 14 bases between. CDR1 is KGHSH, CDR2 LQKENI, per germline. This CDR3 contains 15 residues. CDR3 amino acids: CASSPDPAAIYGYTF. CDR3 sequence (DNA): TGTGCCAGCTCACCAGACCCCGCAGCGATCTATGGCTACACCTTC.

V is TRBV4-1 and J is TRBJ2-1; no definite D call. Germline V CDR1 and CDR2: MGHRA, YSYEKL. The CDR3 loop spans 13 amino acids. Trimming took 1 base from V and 4 from J, leaving 5 bases between them. The CDR3 sequence is CASSQVDYNEQFF. CDR3 nucleotide sequence: TGCGCCAGCAGCCAAGTGGATTACAATGAGCAGTTCTTC.

Only a few counts were recorded for this clone. V is TRBV4-3 and J is TRBJ2-7, with D tentatively TRBD1 (6 bases). Germline V lookup: CDR1 LGHNA, CDR2 YSLEER. The V end lost 1 base, the J end lost 0 bases, and 10 bases lay between the germline ends. The CDR3 sequence is 15 residues long. The CDR3 nucleotides are TGCGCCAGCAGCCAAGGAACAGGGCCCTCCTACGAGCAGTACTTC. This encodes CASSQGTGPSYEQYF.

This rearrangement joins TRBV28 to TRBJ2-7; D gene uncertain. Deletions cut 8 bases from V and 2 bases from J, with 16 bases between. CDR1 is MDHEN, CDR2 SYDVKM, per germline. The CDR3 runs to 14 residues. CDR3 coding DNA: TGTGCCAGCCAACCGACGCAGGTGCCCTACGAGCAGTACTTC. Its translation is CASQPTQVPYEQYF.

V gene TRBV4-2 combines with J gene TRBJ2-7; no clear D gene. The germline V gene encodes CDR1 LGHNA and CDR2 YNFKEQ. This CDR3 contains 14 residues. Trimming removed 5 bases from V and 3 bases from J, with 14 bases in between. This chain's CDR3 is CASSSEDGIYEQYF. The CDR3 region has the DNA TGTGCCAGCAGCTCCGAGGACGGCATCTACGAGCAGTACTTC.

This chain links TRBV5-1 with TRBJ2-7, with 13 bases matching TRBD2. CDR3 length: 14 residues. Germline V gives CDR1 SGHRS, CDR2 YFSETQ. With 4 bases clipped from V and 6 bases from J, the junction kept 4 bases outside the gene matches. The CDR3 DNA reads as TGCGCCAGCAGCCCGACTAGCGGGGGGCTCGAGCAGTACTTC. This gives the protein CASSPTSGGLEQYF.

The chain uses TRBV4-3 and TRBJ2-1, with TRBD2 matching 8 bases. V shed 0 bases and J 14 bases; nucleotides not matched to a gene: 6. There are 13 residues in the CDR3. Germline values: CDR1 LGHNA, CDR2 YSLEER. The CDR3 loop reads CASSQETGGTKFF. Written as DNA, the CDR3 is TGCGCCAGCAGCCAAGAAACGGGGGGGACGAAGTTCTTC.